The rows below give T cell receptor beta chains drawn from one sample of a study of OX40 agonist ivuxolimab in advanced cancers. Assay: immunoSEQ multiplex PCR; the TCRdb copy retains only in-frame clones and omits some. There are about 100,000 clones in the sample; 89% occur only once, and around 0.16% lies in the top ten. The sequencing used CD4+ or CD8+ T cells sorted from blood, collected in a trial of the OX40 agonist ivuxolimab. These receptor sequences come from an adult with an advanced solid tumor such as melanoma, head and neck, liver or kidney cancer. CDR3s include the opening cysteine and the closing phenylalanine or tryptophan. D genes are given only for firm matches. Size values are once, few and many counts, or a class for expanded clones, and some rows have none.

>TRBJ1-4|NA|TRBV19|NA
CASRRQAEKLFF
>TRBJ1-2|NA|TRBV30|NA
CAWKISSGYTF
>TRBJ1-2|NA|TRBV5-1|TRBD1
CASRQGTGLYGYTF
>TRBJ2-5|NA|TRBV14|NA
CASSQDGETQYF
>TRBJ2-2|NA|TRBV5-1|NA
CASSFTGTTGTGELFF
>TRBJ1-2|NA|TRBV28|TRBD1
CASSRPTLPTSPGTVYGYTF
>TRBJ1-2|NA|TRBV5-1|NA
CASSLVGGNNYGYTF
>TRBJ2-1|NA|TRBV4-2|NA
CASSQSGTPYNEQFF
>TRBJ1-2|once|TRBV5-4|NA
CASSLNQVLNYGYTF
>TRBJ2-7|NA|TRBV27|NA
CASSLVRGPYEQYF
>TRBJ2-1|NA|TRBV11-3|TRBD2
CASSFIAGGTYNEQFF
>TRBJ1-3|NA|TRBV9|NA
CASSVMGTSGNTIYF
>TRBJ1-2|NA|TRBV19|TRBD1
CASSRAGQGGYYYGYTF
>TRBJ2-2|NA|TRBV7-8|NA
CASSLITIGVGELFF
>TRBJ1-5|NA|TRBV23-1|NA
CASSQYPGGLPQHF
>TRBJ2-5|NA|TRBV30|TRBD1
CAWTTGQETQYF
>TRBJ2-2|NA|TRBV19|TRBD1
CASSTDRGISGELFF
>TRBJ2-2|NA|TRBV6-6|TRBD1
CASSRTGENGELFF
>TRBJ2-7|NA|TRBV28|TRBD1
CASGQQGPFYEQYF
>TRBJ1-6|NA|TRBV6-5|TRBD1
CASRSGQHNSPLHF
>TRBJ2-7|once|TRBV6-1|TRBD2
CASSTAGGGYEQYF
>TRBJ1-4|NA|TRBV4-2|NA
CASSQGGEGQEKLFF
>TRBJ2-2|NA|TRBV11-1|NA
CASSLFQNTGELFF
>TRBJ2-5|NA|TRBV5-4|TRBD1
CASREGQGDRFLETQYF
>TRBJ1-3|NA|TRBV10-3|NA
CAIRGASSGNTIYF
>TRBJ1-1|NA|TRBV10-1|TRBD1
CASSDTGVNTEAFF
>TRBJ2-7|few|TRBV7-2|TRBD1
CASSLGGRGLEQYF
>TRBJ1-1|few|TRBV5-1|TRBD1
CASSWGQGSTEAFF
>TRBJ2-7|NA|TRBV6-5|NA
CASSYLGAEQYF
>TRBJ2-1|NA|TRBV7-3|NA
CASSPGGGEQFF
>TRBJ1-5|NA|TRBV19|NA
CASSPLGGNQPQHF
>TRBJ1-3|NA|TRBV6-6|NA
CASSYSPQSGNTIYF
>TRBJ2-7|once|TRBV27|NA
CASSLTRISYEQYF
>TRBJ2-5|NA|TRBV5-1|NA
CASSSTETQYF
>TRBJ1-3|few|TRBV5-1|TRBD1
CASSLAGGSGNTIYF
>TRBJ2-7|NA|TRBV7-9|NA
CASSLLGPEQYF
>TRBJ1-1|once|TRBV27|TRBD1
CASSFRDRPPNTEAFF
>TRBJ1-6|NA|TRBV30|NA
CAWRVDRGTSYNSPLHF
>TRBJ1-5|NA|TRBV5-1|NA
CASSLDSPGQPQHF
>TRBJ1-5|NA|TRBV15|NA
CATSREIEGITQHF
>TRBJ2-1|NA|TRBV28|TRBD1
CASGVPGTDNEQFF
>TRBJ2-5|NA|TRBV27|NA
CASRDRLQETQYF
>TRBJ2-4|NA|TRBV27|TRBD1
CASSTLGQGRKNIQYF
>TRBJ2-5|NA|TRBV5-1|TRBD2
CASSPTSGGETQYF